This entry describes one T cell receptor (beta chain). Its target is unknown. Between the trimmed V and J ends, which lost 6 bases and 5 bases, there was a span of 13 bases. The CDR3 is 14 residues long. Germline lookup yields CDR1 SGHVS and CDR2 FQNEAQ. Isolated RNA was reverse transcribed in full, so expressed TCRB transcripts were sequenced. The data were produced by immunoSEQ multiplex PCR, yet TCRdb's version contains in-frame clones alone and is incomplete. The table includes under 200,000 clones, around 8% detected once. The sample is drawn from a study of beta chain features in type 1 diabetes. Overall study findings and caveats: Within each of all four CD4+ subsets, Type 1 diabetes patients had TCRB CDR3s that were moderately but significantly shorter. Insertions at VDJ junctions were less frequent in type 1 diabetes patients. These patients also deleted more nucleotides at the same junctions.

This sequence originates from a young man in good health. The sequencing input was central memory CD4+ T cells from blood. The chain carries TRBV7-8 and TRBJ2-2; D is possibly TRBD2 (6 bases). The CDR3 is CASSSRAGTGELFF. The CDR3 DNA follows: TGTGCCAGCAGTTCTAGGGCGGGGACCGGGGAGCTGTTTTTT.